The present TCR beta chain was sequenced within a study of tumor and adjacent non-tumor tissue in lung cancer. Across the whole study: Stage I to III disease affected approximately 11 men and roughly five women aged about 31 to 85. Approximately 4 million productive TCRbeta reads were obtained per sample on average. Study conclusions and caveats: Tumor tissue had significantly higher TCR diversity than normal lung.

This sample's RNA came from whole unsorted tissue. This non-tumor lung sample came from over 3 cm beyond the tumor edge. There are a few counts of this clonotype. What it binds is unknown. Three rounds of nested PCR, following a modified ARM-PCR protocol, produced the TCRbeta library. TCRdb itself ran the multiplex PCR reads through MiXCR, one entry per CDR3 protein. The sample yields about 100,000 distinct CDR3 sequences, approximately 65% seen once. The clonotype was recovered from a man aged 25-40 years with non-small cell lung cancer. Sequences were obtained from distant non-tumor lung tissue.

The CDR3 spells CASSPERTRAGNEQFF. For the CDR3, the DNA is TGTGCCAGCAGTCCAGAAAGGACTAGAGCGGGGAATGAGCAGTTCTTC. This sequence joins TRBV7-8 and TRBJ2-1, with 7 bases fitting TRBD2. CDR1 is SGHVS, CDR2 FQNEAQ, per germline. The CDR3 is 16 amino acids. V dropped 6 bases and J dropped 7; count of bases not matched to a gene: 15.